A selection of T cell receptor beta chains follows, all from one sample in a study of cytomegalovirus exposure and HLA in healthy donors. Repertoires were generated with immunoSEQ multiplex PCR, while TCRdb's copy carries only in-frame clones and drops some. This repertoire shows tens of thousands of clones, about four fifths found once; its top ten account for over 2.5%. The specimen sequenced was PBMCs. These TCRs come from a woman aged 25 to 39 in good health and CMV-seronegative. CDR3s include the opening cysteine and the closing phenylalanine or tryptophan. D genes are given only for firm matches. Size values are once, few and many counts, or a class for expanded clones, and some rows have none.

D gene	clone size	V gene	J gene	CDR3 DNA	CDR3 protein
TRBD1	.	TRBV28	TRBJ2-7	TGTGCCAGCAGTGCGACCGGGACAGGGTGGTCCTACGAGCAGTACTTC	CASSATGTGWSYEQYF
.	.	TRBV7-9	TRBJ1-2	TGTGCCAGCAGCTTTTCCCGGAGGATCTATGGCTACACCTTC	CASSFSRRIYGYTF
TRBD1	.	TRBV5-6	TRBJ1-2	TGTGCCAGCAGCTGGGCGGACAGGGAACACTATGGCTACACCTTC	CASSWADREHYGYTF
.	.	TRBV5-4	TRBJ2-6	TGTGCCAGCGCCTCTGGGGCGGACTCTGGGGCCAACGTCCTGACTTTC	CASASGADSGANVLTF
.	few	TRBV5-1	TRBJ2-7	TGCGCCAGCAGCATCAACTTCTACGAGCAGTACTTC	CASSINFYEQYF
.	.	TRBV11-3	TRBJ2-1	TGTGCCAGCAGCTTAGGGAGCTCCTACAATGAGCAGTTCTTC	CASSLGSSYNEQFF
.	.	TRBV7-2	TRBJ1-1	TGTGCCAGCAGCCTCGCGGGGTCAGGCACTGAAGCTTTCTTT	CASSLAGSGTEAFF
TRBD2	few	TRBV7-2	TRBJ2-1	TGTGCCAGCAGCTTAGGCCGGCAAGCGGGGGTCTACAATGAGCAGTTCTTC	CASSLGRQAGVYNEQFF
TRBD1	.	TRBV19	TRBJ1-1	TGTGCCAGTAGTAACAGGGGGGGCCCTGAAGCTTTCTTT	CASSNRGGPEAFF
TRBD1	.	TRBV7-2	TRBJ2-7	TGTGCCAGCAGCTTTCGACAGGGGATAGACTTC	CASSFRQGIDF
TRBD1	.	TRBV5-4	TRBJ2-5	TGTGCCAGCAGGACGGACAGGGGGGGAGAGACCCAGTACTTC	CASRTDRGGETQYF
.	.	TRBV2	TRBJ2-3	TGTGCCAGCAGGGAGCTAAAAGTGTCGGATACGCAGTATTTT	CASRELKVSDTQYF
TRBD2	.	TRBV2	TRBJ2-3	TGTGCCAGCACCCCCATACTAGGGACTAGCGGGGGGGCAGAAGATACGCAGTATTTT	CASTPILGTSGGAEDTQYF
TRBD1	.	TRBV19	TRBJ1-6	TGTGCCAGTAGGCGGCAAGACAGGGGGCAACCTACTTTATATAATTCACCCCTCCACTTT	CASRRQDRGQPTLYNSPLHF
.	.	TRBV10-3	TRBJ2-7	TGTGCCATCAGTGGGACCCTGACAGGTCTAAGCGAGCAGTACTTC	CAISGTLTGLSEQYF
TRBD1	.	TRBV29-1	TRBJ2-2	TGCAGCGTTTCGATCTGGACAGGGGACACCGGGGAGCTGTTTTTT	CSVSIWTGDTGELFF
.	.	TRBV20-1	TRBJ2-7	TGCAGTGCTTTGGACAGCTACGAGCAGTACTTC	CSALDSYEQYF
.	.	TRBV29-1	TRBJ1-1	TGCAGCGTTGCCTTAGGCAGGGTGAACACTGAAGCTTTCTTT	CSVALGRVNTEAFF
.	few	TRBV7-6	TRBJ2-5	TGTGCCAGCAGTCCAGACGCGGGGATAACTATCCAAGAGACCCAGTACTTC	CASSPDAGITIQETQYF
TRBD1	.	TRBV6-5	TRBJ2-7	TGTGCCAGCAGTCCGGGACAGGACTACGGGCAGTACTTC	CASSPGQDYGQYF
TRBD1	.	TRBV4-1	TRBJ1-5	TGCGCCAGCAGCCAAGGAAGGGGGCAGAGCAATCAGCCCCAGCATTTT	CASSQGRGQSNQPQHF
.	.	TRBV25-1	TRBJ2-4	TGTGCCAGCAGCCCGAGCAGGGGCAACAAAAACATTCAGTACTTC	CASSPSRGNKNIQYF
TRBD1	.	TRBV5-6	TRBJ1-3	TGTGCCAGCAGCTTGGCAGGGGGTCGAGCCCACTCTGGAAACACCATATATTTT	CASSLAGGRAHSGNTIYF
TRBD1	.	TRBV12-5	TRBJ1-5	TGTGCTAGTGGTTTGGAGCACAAAGGGGGCATCTCGGGTCAGCCCCAGCATTTT	CASGLEHKGGISGQPQHF
.	.	TRBV29-1	TRBJ2-5	TGCAGCACACCCCCCTTCTCAGGAAACCAAGAGACCCAGTACTTC	CSTPPFSGNQETQYF
.	.	TRBV7-2	TRBJ1-1	TGTGCCAGCAGCGTTACACCAAACACTGAAGCTTTCTTT	CASSVTPNTEAFF
TRBD2	.	TRBV7-2	TRBJ2-1	TGTGCCAGCGGCATAAGCGGGGGGGCCTTGCATGAGCAGTTCTTC	CASGISGGALHEQFF
.	.	TRBV29-1	TRBJ1-2	TGCAGCGTTGCAGGGGACGCCTATGGCTACACCTTC	CSVAGDAYGYTF
.	.	TRBV6-1	TRBJ1-5	TGTGCCAGCAGTGATGACACCCAAAGGCCCCAGCATTTT	CASSDDTQRPQHF
.	few	TRBV7-2	TRBJ2-5	TGTGCCAGCAGCTTAGGGCAGGCCTACCAAGAGACCCAGTACTTC	CASSLGQAYQETQYF
.	.	TRBV27	TRBJ2-6	TGTGCCAGCAGTTCCCCAGACAAGGGGGCCAACGTCCTGACTTTC	CASSSPDKGANVLTF
.	.	TRBV7-8	TRBJ2-4	TGTGCCAGCAGCTTAAAGCTGGGACTAGCCAAAAACATTCAGTACTTC	CASSLKLGLAKNIQYF
.	.	TRBV7-2	TRBJ1-5	TGTGCCAGCAGCTTAGAATTTCGGCATTTT	CASSLEFRHF
.	.	TRBV4-3	TRBJ2-3	TGCGCCAGCAGCCTGCTTAGACCGGGGGATACGCAGTATTTT	CASSLLRPGDTQYF
TRBD1	.	TRBV5-6	TRBJ1-3	TGTGCCAGCAGCTTACAGGGGACCGAAGGAAACACCATATATTTT	CASSLQGTEGNTIYF
TRBD1	.	TRBV5-1	TRBJ2-1	TGCGCCAGCAGCTTATGGACAGGTAACACTGAGCAGTTCTTC	CASSLWTGNTEQFF
.	.	TRBV9	TRBJ2-1	TGTGCCAGCAGCTCGAGCGGGTCCCGTCGAAATGAGCAGTTCTTC	CASSSSGSRRNEQFF
.	.	TRBV7-2	TRBJ2-5	TGTGCCAGCAGCCCGTACCAAGAGACCCAGTACTTC	CASSPYQETQYF
.	.	TRBV28	TRBJ1-5	TGTGCCAGCAGGGGAGGTCAGCCCCAGCATTTT	CASRGGQPQHF
.	.	TRBV5-8	TRBJ2-5	TGTGCCAGCAGCTTAGGGGGCCAAGAGACCCAGTACTTC	CASSLGGQETQYF
.	.	TRBV6-1	TRBJ1-1	TGTGCCAGCAGTCCCTTGTGGGGAGGAAACACTGAAGCTTTCTTT	CASSPLWGGNTEAFF
.	once	TRBV28	TRBJ1-4	TGTGCCAGCAGACCCCGAGAAGCAACTAATGAAAAACTGTTTTTT	CASRPREATNEKLFF
TRBD2	.	TRBV12-5	TRBJ2-3	TGTGCTAGTGGTTTCAGCGGGGGGAGCACAGATACGCAGTATTTT	CASGFSGGSTDTQYF